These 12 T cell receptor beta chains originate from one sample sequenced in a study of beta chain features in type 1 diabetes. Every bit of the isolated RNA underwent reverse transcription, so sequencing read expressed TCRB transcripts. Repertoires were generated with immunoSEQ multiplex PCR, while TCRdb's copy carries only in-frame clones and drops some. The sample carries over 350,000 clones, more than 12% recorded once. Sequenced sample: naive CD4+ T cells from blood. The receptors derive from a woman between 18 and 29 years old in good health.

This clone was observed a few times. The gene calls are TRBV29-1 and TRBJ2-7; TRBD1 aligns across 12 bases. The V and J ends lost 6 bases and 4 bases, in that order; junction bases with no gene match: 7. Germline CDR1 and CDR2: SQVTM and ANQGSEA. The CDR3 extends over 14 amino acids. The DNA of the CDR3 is TGCAGCGTGGCCGGGACAGGGGGCTTATACGAGCAGTACTTC. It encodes CSVAGTGGLYEQYF.

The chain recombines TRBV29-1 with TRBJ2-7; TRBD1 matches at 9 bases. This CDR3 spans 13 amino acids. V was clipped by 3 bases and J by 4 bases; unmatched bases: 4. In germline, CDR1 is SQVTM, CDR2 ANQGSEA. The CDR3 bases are TGCAGCGTTGATATGGACAGGGGTTACGAGCAGTACTTC. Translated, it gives CSVDMDRGYEQYF.

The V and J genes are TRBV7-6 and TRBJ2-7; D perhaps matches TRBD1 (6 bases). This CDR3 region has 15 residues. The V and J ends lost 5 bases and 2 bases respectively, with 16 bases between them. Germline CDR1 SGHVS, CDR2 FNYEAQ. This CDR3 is CASSTVITGTYEQYF. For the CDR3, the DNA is TGTGCCAGCAGCACGGTAATAACAGGGACCTACGAGCAGTACTTC. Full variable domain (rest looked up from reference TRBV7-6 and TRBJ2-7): GAGVSQSPRYKVTKRGQDVALRCDPISGHVSLYWYRQALGQGPEFLTYFNYEAQQDKSGLPNDRFSAERPEGSISTLTIQRTEQRDSAMYRCASSTVITGTYEQYFGPGTRLTVT.

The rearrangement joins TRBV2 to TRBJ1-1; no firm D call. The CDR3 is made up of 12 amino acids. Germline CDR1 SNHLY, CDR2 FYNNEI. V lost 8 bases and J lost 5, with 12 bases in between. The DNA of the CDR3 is TGTGCCAGCGTAGAAGCGGCTACTGAAGCTTTCTTT. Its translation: CASVEAATEAFF. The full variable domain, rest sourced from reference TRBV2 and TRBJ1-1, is EPEVTQTPSHQVTQMGQEVILRCVPISNHLYFYWYRQILGQKVEFLVSFYNNEISEKSEIFDDQFSVERPDGSNFTLKIRSTKLEDSAMYFCASVEAATEAFFGQGTRLTVV.

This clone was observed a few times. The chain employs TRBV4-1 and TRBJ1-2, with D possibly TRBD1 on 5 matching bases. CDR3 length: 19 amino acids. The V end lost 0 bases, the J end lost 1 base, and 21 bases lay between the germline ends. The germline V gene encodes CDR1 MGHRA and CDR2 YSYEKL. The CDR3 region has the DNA TGCGCCAGCAGCCAAGATATCTTCAGGGCTGAACCTTATAACTATGGCTACACCTTC. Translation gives CASSQDIFRAEPYNYGYTF.

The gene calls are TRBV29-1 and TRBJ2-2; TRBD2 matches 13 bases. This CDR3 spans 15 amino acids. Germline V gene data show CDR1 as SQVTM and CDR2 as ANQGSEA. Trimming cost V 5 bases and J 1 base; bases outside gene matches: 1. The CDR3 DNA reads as TGCAGCGTTCGGACTAGCGGGGGGAACACCGGGGAGCTGTTTTTT. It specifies CSVRTSGGNTGELFF.

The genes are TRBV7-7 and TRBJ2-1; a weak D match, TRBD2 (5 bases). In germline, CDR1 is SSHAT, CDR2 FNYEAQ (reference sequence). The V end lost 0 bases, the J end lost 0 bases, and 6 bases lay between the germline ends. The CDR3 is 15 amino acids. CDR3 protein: CASSLAGSSYNEQFF. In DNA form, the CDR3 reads TGTGCCAGCAGCTTAGCAGGGAGCTCCTACAATGAGCAGTTCTTC.

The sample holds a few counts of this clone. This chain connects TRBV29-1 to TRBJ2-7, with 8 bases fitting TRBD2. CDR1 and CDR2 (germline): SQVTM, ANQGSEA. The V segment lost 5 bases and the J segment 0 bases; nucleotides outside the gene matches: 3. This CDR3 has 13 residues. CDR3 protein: CSVSGSLSYEQYF. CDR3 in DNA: TGCAGCGTTAGCGGGAGCCTCTCCTACGAGCAGTACTTC.

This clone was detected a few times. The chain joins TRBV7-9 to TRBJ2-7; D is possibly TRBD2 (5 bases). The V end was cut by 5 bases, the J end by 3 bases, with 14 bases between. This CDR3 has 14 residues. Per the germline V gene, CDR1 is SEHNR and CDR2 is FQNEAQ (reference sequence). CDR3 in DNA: TGTGCCAGCAGCAGGACTCAGGATGTCTACGAGCAGTACTTC. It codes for CASSRTQDVYEQYF.

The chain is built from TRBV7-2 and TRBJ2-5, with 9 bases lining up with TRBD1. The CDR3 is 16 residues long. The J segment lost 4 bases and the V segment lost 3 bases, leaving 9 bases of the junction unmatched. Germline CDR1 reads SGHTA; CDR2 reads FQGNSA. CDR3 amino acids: CASSFTGQGYRETQYF. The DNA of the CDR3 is TGTGCCAGCAGCTTTACGGGACAGGGCTATCGAGAGACCCAGTACTTC.

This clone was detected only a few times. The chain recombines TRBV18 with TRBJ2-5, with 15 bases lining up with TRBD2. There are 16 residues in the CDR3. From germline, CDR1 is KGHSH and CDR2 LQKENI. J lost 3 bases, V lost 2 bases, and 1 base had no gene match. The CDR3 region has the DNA TGTGCCAGCTCACCAAGGACTAGCGGGAGGGAAGAGACCCAGTACTTC. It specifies CASSPRTSGREETQYF.

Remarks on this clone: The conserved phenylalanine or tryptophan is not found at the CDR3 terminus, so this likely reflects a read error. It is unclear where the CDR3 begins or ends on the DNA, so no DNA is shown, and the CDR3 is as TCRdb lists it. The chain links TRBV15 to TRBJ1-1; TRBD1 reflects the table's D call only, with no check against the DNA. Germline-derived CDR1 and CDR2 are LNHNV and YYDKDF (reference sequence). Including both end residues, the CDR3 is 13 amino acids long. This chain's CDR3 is CATSRDQGMGLVV.